Listed below are T cell receptor beta chains from one sample, sequenced in a study of cytomegalovirus exposure and HLA in healthy donors. TCRdb's table, derived via immunoSEQ multiplex PCR, lists solely in-frame clones and lacks some. Among 110,000 or so clones, less than 85% were seen once, and the ten largest hold more than 6.5%. Sequencing was done on a sample of PBMCs. All receptors come from a middle-aged man in good health and CMV-seropositive. CDR3s include the opening cysteine and the closing phenylalanine or tryptophan. Each record gives: CDR3 protein, CDR3 DNA, V gene, J gene, clone size, D gene. A D gene is named only where the DNA matches it firmly. Some rows have no size entry. The others give once, few or many, or a class for an expanded clone.

CASSQVGGQKNSQYF	TGCGCCAGCAGCCAAGTGGGGGGGCAGAAAAACAGTCAGTACTTC	TRBV4-3	TRBJ2-4	NA	NA
CASKGGAYGYTF	TGTGCCAGTAAGGGGGGGGCATATGGCTACACCTTC	TRBV19	TRBJ1-2	NA	NA
CASSLGFRETQYF	TGTGCCAGCAGCTTAGGTTTCAGAGAGACCCAGTACTTC	TRBV7-2	TRBJ2-5	NA	NA
CAWSVRQSSTDTQYF	TGTGCCTGGAGTGTACGCCAGTCTAGCACAGATACGCAGTATTTT	TRBV30	TRBJ2-3	NA	NA
CASSVDLSGIHNTGELFF	TGTGCCAGCAGCGTAGATCTTAGCGGGATACACAACACCGGGGAGCTGTTTTTT	TRBV9	TRBJ2-2	NA	TRBD2
CASRRESTYEQYF	TGTGCCAGCAGAAGGGAGTCCACCTACGAGCAGTACTTC	TRBV19	TRBJ2-7	NA	NA
CASSLGTGVFDSPLHF	TGTGCCAGCAGTCTAGGGACAGGGGTTTTCGATTCACCCCTCCACTTT	TRBV6-6	TRBJ1-6	NA	TRBD1
CASSLGGGSYNEQFF	TGTGCCAGCAGCTTAGGGGGGGGATCCTACAATGAGCAGTTCTTC	TRBV7-2	TRBJ2-1	NA	TRBD2
CASSTLAGDYNEQFF	TGTGCCAGCAGCACCCTAGCGGGAGATTACAATGAGCAGTTCTTC	TRBV9	TRBJ2-1	NA	TRBD2
CASSLSPLRDTGELFF	TGTGCCAGCAGCTTATCTCCCCTGAGGGACACCGGGGAGCTGTTTTTT	TRBV7-9	TRBJ2-2	NA	NA
CASSARGGYTF	TGTGCCAGCAGCGCTCGAGGCGGCTACACCTTC	TRBV9	TRBJ1-2	NA	NA
CASSVGDMNTEAFF	TGTGCCAGCAGTGTTGGGGACATGAACACTGAAGCTTTCTTT	TRBV6-5	TRBJ1-1	NA	NA
CASRSGTGGNGAGANVLTF	TGCGCCAGCAGATCCGGGACAGGGGGTAATGGGGCTGGGGCCAACGTCCTGACTTTC	TRBV28	TRBJ2-6	NA	TRBD1
CASSPRTGYTGELFF	TGTGCCAGCTCACCACGGACAGGCTACACCGGGGAGCTGTTTTTT	TRBV18	TRBJ2-2	NA	TRBD1
CASSRTSGFQETQYF	TGTGCCAGCAGCCGGACTAGCGGGTTCCAAGAGACCCAGTACTTC	TRBV7-9	TRBJ2-5	NA	TRBD2
CASSPSLPEAFF	TGTGCCAGCAGCCCCTCACTCCCTGAAGCTTTCTTT	TRBV28	TRBJ1-1	NA	NA
CASSPGGGGNEQFF	TGTGCTAGCAGCCCTGGGGGGGGCGGCAATGAGCAGTTCTTC	TRBV7-7	TRBJ2-1	NA	NA
CASSLHQGANEQFF	TGTGCCAGCAGCTTACACCAGGGGGCCAATGAGCAGTTCTTC	TRBV7-3	TRBJ2-1	few	TRBD1
CASSSPGPTRGQETQYF	TGTGCCAGCAGCTCCCCTGGCCCCACTAGAGGACAAGAGACCCAGTACTTC	TRBV7-8	TRBJ2-5	NA	NA
CATGQPRSGNTIYF	TGTGCCACGGGACAGCCCCGCTCTGGAAACACCATATATTTT	TRBV10-3	TRBJ1-3	few	TRBD1
CASSLTGGGTEAFF	TGTGCCAGTAGTCTTACAGGGGGCGGCACTGAAGCTTTCTTT	TRBV19	TRBJ1-1	NA	TRBD1
CASSQVPGQYPAYEQYF	TGCGCCAGCAGCCAAGTTCCCGGACAATATCCAGCCTACGAGCAGTACTTC	TRBV4-1	TRBJ2-7	NA	NA
CASSSPGLIGDTQYF	TGTGCCAGCAGCTCCCCGGGACTGATAGGCGATACGCAGTATTTT	TRBV7-9	TRBJ2-3	NA	NA
CASASGLAKNIQYF	TGTGCCAGCGCTAGCGGGCTAGCCAAAAACATTCAGTACTTC	TRBV9	TRBJ2-4	NA	TRBD2
CASGRETQYF	TGTGCCAGCGGCAGGGAGACCCAGTACTTC	TRBV2	TRBJ2-5	NA	NA
CASSLGGTGRGEQYF	TGTGCCAGCAGCTTAGGCGGGACAGGGCGAGGCGAGCAGTACTTC	TRBV9	TRBJ2-7	NA	TRBD1
CASSPGGGHTEAFF	TGTGCCAGCAGCCCCGGGGGGGGGCACACTGAAGCTTTCTTT	TRBV9	TRBJ1-1	NA	NA
CASSYSNPHQGYGYTF	TGTGCCAGCAGTTACTCGAACCCCCACCAGGGCTATGGCTACACCTTC	TRBV6-6	TRBJ1-2	NA	NA
CASSLNLAGGKGEQFF	TGTGCCAGCAGCTTAAACCTAGCGGGAGGGAAGGGTGAGCAGTTCTTC	TRBV7-3	TRBJ2-1	NA	TRBD2
CASIPGTPNTGELFF	TGTGCCAGTATCCCCGGGACTCCCAACACCGGGGAGCTGTTTTTT	TRBV19	TRBJ2-2	NA	NA
CASSEDTDGLPASGNTIYF	TGCGCCAGCAGTGAGGATACAGATGGTCTTCCAGCTTCTGGAAACACCATATATTTT	TRBV10-1	TRBJ1-3	NA	NA
CASSPGQGTHEQYF	TGCGCCAGCAGCCCCGGACAGGGAACCCACGAGCAGTACTTC	TRBV4-1	TRBJ2-7	NA	TRBD1
CASSFRDGRRGYTF	TGTGCCAGCAGCTTCCGGGACGGGAGACGCGGCTACACCTTC	TRBV5-8	TRBJ1-2	NA	NA
CASSPTGFRTSGLAKNIQYF	TGTGCCAGCAGCCCCACAGGGTTCCGGACTAGCGGGCTAGCCAAAAACATTCAGTACTTC	TRBV7-6	TRBJ2-4	NA	TRBD2
CAISESGYEQYF	TGTGCCATCAGTGAGAGCGGGTACGAGCAGTACTTC	TRBV10-3	TRBJ2-7	NA	NA